The following is a T cell receptor (beta chain) sequence with its context. The table came from immunoSEQ multiplex PCR; TCRdb's copy has only in-frame clones and leaves some out. The repertoire holds about 130,000 clones, with around 97% as singletons. The data stem from a study of T cell changes during pregnancy in multiple sclerosis. The CDR3 is made up of 14 amino acids. Trimming took off 3 bases at V and 3 bases at J, with 9 bases between the two ends. The germline V gene encodes CDR1 SGHVS and CDR2 FNYEAQ. Sample: peripheral blood, taken after pregnancy. The chain employs TRBV7-6 and TRBJ2-1; TRBD2 might be the D (6 bases). This sequence was found in a female donor with multiple sclerosis, enrolled in a pregnancy study. The CDR3 nucleotides are TGTGCCAGCAGCTTCGGGGGAGACTACAATGAGCAGTTCTTC. This translates into CASSFGGDYNEQFF.